Listed below are T cell receptor beta chains from one sample, sequenced in a study of blood T cell repertoires in COVID-19. Sequencing was performed with immunoSEQ multiplex PCR; in TCRdb, only in-frame clones are kept and a portion is missing. The sample holds about 320,000 clones; around 86% are singletons and the top ten take 1.6%. The specimen was peripheral blood. The receptors stem from a woman aged 45-59 years with acute or convalescent COVID-19. Each CDR3 is given with its conserved first and last residue. The D gene is left open where the match is weak. Clone size, where shown, is once, few, many, or a class for clones that have expanded.

V gene: TRBV21-1
CDR3 length: 15
J gene: TRBJ2-7
D gene: -
clone size: -
CDR3 protein: CASSNSSGITYEQYF
CDR3 DNA: TGTGCCAGCAGCAACTCTAGCGGGATCACCTACGAGCAGTACTTC

V gene: TRBV6-6
CDR3 length: 15
J gene: TRBJ2-7
D gene: -
clone size: -
CDR3 protein: CASSYLPQSSYEQYF
CDR3 DNA: TGTGCCAGCAGTTACCTCCCACAGAGCTCCTACGAGCAGTACTTC

V gene: TRBV7-8
CDR3 length: 12
J gene: TRBJ1-5
D gene: -
clone size: -
CDR3 protein: CASSRYEQPQHF
CDR3 DNA: TGTGCCAGCAGCCGATACGAGCAGCCCCAGCATTTT

V gene: TRBV5-6
CDR3 length: 18
J gene: TRBJ2-1
D gene: TRBD2
clone size: -
CDR3 protein: CASSSDNYRGGRENEQFF
CDR3 DNA: TGTGCCAGCAGCTCCGATAATTATCGGGGAGGGAGAGAGAATGAGCAGTTCTTC

V gene: TRBV9
CDR3 length: 16
J gene: TRBJ1-4
D gene: -
clone size: once
CDR3 protein: CASSVDPGSGREKLFF
CDR3 DNA: TGTGCCAGCAGCGTAGACCCAGGGTCAGGAAGAGAAAAACTGTTTTTT

V gene: TRBV7-9
CDR3 length: 14
J gene: TRBJ1-2
D gene: TRBD1
clone size: -
CDR3 protein: CASSQDRGLGGYTF
CDR3 DNA: TGTGCCAGCAGCCAAGACAGGGGGCTGGGTGGCTACACCTTC

V gene: TRBV27
CDR3 length: 16
J gene: TRBJ2-7
D gene: TRBD2
clone size: -
CDR3 protein: CASSRGSSGSSYEQYF
CDR3 DNA: TGTGCCAGCAGCCGGGGCTCTAGCGGCAGCTCCTACGAGCAGTACTTC

V gene: TRBV28
CDR3 length: 15
J gene: TRBJ1-5
D gene: TRBD1
clone size: few
CDR3 protein: CASSETGGGNQPQHF
CDR3 DNA: TGTGCCAGCAGCGAGACAGGGGGCGGCAATCAGCCCCAGCATTTT

V gene: TRBV14
CDR3 length: 16
J gene: TRBJ2-3
D gene: TRBD2
clone size: -
CDR3 protein: CASSQQLAGVLDTQYF
CDR3 DNA: TGTGCCAGCAGCCAACAACTAGCGGGAGTTTTAGATACGCAGTATTTT

V gene: TRBV30
CDR3 length: 15
J gene: TRBJ2-1
D gene: TRBD1
clone size: -
CDR3 protein: CAWSLGDRVNNEQFF
CDR3 DNA: TGTGCCTGGAGTCTGGGGGACAGGGTCAACAATGAGCAGTTCTTC

V gene: TRBV9
CDR3 length: 16
J gene: TRBJ2-1
D gene: TRBD2
clone size: -
CDR3 protein: CASRAPSGRTYNEQFF
CDR3 DNA: TGTGCCAGCAGGGCACCTAGCGGGAGGACTTACAATGAGCAGTTCTTC

V gene: TRBV2
CDR3 length: 15
J gene: TRBJ1-4
D gene: -
clone size: -
CDR3 protein: CASSPLQGLNEKLFF
CDR3 DNA: TGTGCCAGCAGTCCGTTACAGGGCCTTAATGAAAAACTGTTTTTT

V gene: TRBV7-2
CDR3 length: 15
J gene: TRBJ2-7
D gene: TRBD1
clone size: -
CDR3 protein: CASSLALGQEYEQYF
CDR3 DNA: TGTGCCAGCAGCTTAGCTTTGGGACAGGAGTACGAGCAGTACTTC

V gene: TRBV7-2
CDR3 length: 14
J gene: TRBJ2-7
D gene: TRBD2
clone size: -
CDR3 protein: CASSSTAGTYEQYF
CDR3 DNA: TGTGCCAGCAGCTCCACAGCGGGGACCTACGAGCAGTACTTC

V gene: TRBV7-6
CDR3 length: 16
J gene: TRBJ2-7
D gene: TRBD2
clone size: -
CDR3 protein: CASSSRLRGSQDEQYF
CDR3 DNA: TGTGCCAGCAGCTCGAGACTACGCGGGAGCCAAGACGAGCAGTACTTC

V gene: TRBV7-9
CDR3 length: 15
J gene: TRBJ1-2
D gene: -
clone size: -
CDR3 protein: CASSLRSGANYGYTF
CDR3 DNA: TGTGCCAGCAGCTTAAGGAGCGGGGCTAACTATGGCTACACCTTC

V gene: TRBV4-1
CDR3 length: 13
J gene: TRBJ2-5
D gene: -
clone size: -
CDR3 protein: CASSQAPEETQYF
CDR3 DNA: TGCGCCAGCAGCCAAGCTCCCGAGGAGACCCAGTACTTC

V gene: TRBV6-6
CDR3 length: 12
J gene: TRBJ2-7
D gene: TRBD1
clone size: -
CDR3 protein: CASSRQGYEQYF
CDR3 DNA: TGTGCCAGCAGTAGACAGGGCTACGAGCAGTACTTC

V gene: TRBV28
CDR3 length: 15
J gene: TRBJ1-3
D gene: -
clone size: -
CDR3 protein: CASSSPGDPGNTIYF
CDR3 DNA: TGTGCCAGCAGTTCCCCAGGGGACCCTGGAAACACCATATATTTT

V gene: TRBV5-6
CDR3 length: 15
J gene: TRBJ2-7
D gene: TRBD1
clone size: -
CDR3 protein: CASSLTGTGAGEQYF
CDR3 DNA: TGTGCCAGCAGCTTGACCGGGACAGGGGCAGGCGAGCAGTACTTC

V gene: TRBV2
CDR3 length: 11
J gene: TRBJ2-5
D gene: -
clone size: -
CDR3 protein: CASNTGETQYF
CDR3 DNA: TGTGCCAGCAACACCGGGGAGACCCAGTACTTC

V gene: TRBV2
CDR3 length: 15
J gene: TRBJ1-5
D gene: -
clone size: -
CDR3 protein: CASSTSGHSNQPQHF
CDR3 DNA: TGTGCCAGCAGTACGTCAGGGCATAGCAATCAGCCCCAGCATTTT

V gene: TRBV10-3
CDR3 length: 16
J gene: TRBJ2-2
D gene: TRBD2
clone size: once
CDR3 protein: CAISEAGGPDTGELFF
CDR3 DNA: TGTGCCATCAGTGAAGCGGGAGGGCCGGACACCGGGGAGCTGTTTTTT

V gene: TRBV7-3
CDR3 length: 14
J gene: TRBJ2-1
D gene: -
clone size: -
CDR3 protein: CASPPAGLYNEQFF
CDR3 DNA: TGTGCCAGCCCCCCGGCGGGGCTTTACAATGAGCAGTTCTTC

V gene: TRBV20-1
CDR3 length: 12
J gene: TRBJ2-7
D gene: -
clone size: -
CDR3 protein: CSASTGKSEQYF
CDR3 DNA: TGCAGTGCTAGTACAGGGAAAAGCGAGCAGTACTTC

V gene: TRBV6-4
CDR3 length: 15
J gene: TRBJ1-3
D gene: TRBD1
clone size: once
CDR3 protein: CASRAEGGPGNTIYF
CDR3 DNA: TGTGCCAGCAGGGCAGAAGGGGGCCCTGGAAACACCATATATTTT

V gene: TRBV27
CDR3 length: 14
J gene: TRBJ2-7
D gene: TRBD2
clone size: -
CDR3 protein: CASSPLGTSYEQYF
CDR3 DNA: TGTGCCAGCAGTCCCCTAGGGACTAGCTACGAGCAGTACTTC

V gene: TRBV19
CDR3 length: 19
J gene: TRBJ2-1
D gene: TRBD2
clone size: -
CDR3 protein: CASSMRGLAGETFYNEQFF
CDR3 DNA: TGTGCCAGTAGTATGAGGGGACTAGCGGGAGAAACCTTTTACAATGAGCAGTTCTTC

V gene: TRBV21-1
CDR3 length: 11
J gene: TRBJ2-7
D gene: -
clone size: once
CDR3 protein: CASSREREQYF
CDR3 DNA: TGTGCCAGCAGCAGAGAGCGCGAGCAGTACTTC

V gene: TRBV5-1
CDR3 length: 14
J gene: TRBJ1-1
D gene: -
clone size: -
CDR3 protein: CASSLSGDRTEAFF
CDR3 DNA: TGCGCCAGCAGCTTGTCAGGGGATAGGACTGAAGCTTTCTTT

V gene: TRBV21-1
CDR3 length: 18
J gene: TRBJ2-1
D gene: -
clone size: once
CDR3 protein: CASSNSPLAGGPAFEQFF
CDR3 DNA: TGTGCCAGCAGCAATTCTCCGCTAGCGGGAGGGCCAGCGTTTGAGCAGTTCTTC

V gene: TRBV5-1
CDR3 length: 14
J gene: TRBJ2-1
D gene: TRBD2
clone size: -
CDR3 protein: CASSSGLAENEQFF
CDR3 DNA: TGCGCCAGCAGCTCCGGACTAGCGGAAAATGAGCAGTTCTTC

V gene: TRBV5-8
CDR3 length: 15
J gene: TRBJ2-5
D gene: -
clone size: -
CDR3 protein: CASSSAPTGRETQYF
CDR3 DNA: TGTGCCAGCAGCTCCGCCCCGACAGGTCGCGAGACCCAGTACTTC

V gene: TRBV7-3
CDR3 length: 17
J gene: TRBJ2-7
D gene: TRBD2
clone size: -
CDR3 protein: CASSRLADGGRAHEQYF
CDR3 DNA: TGTGCCAGCAGCCGACTTGCCGACGGCGGGAGGGCCCACGAGCAGTACTTC

V gene: TRBV2
CDR3 length: 13
J gene: TRBJ2-7
D gene: -
clone size: -
CDR3 protein: CASSGGWAYEQYF
CDR3 DNA: TGTGCCAGCAGTGGAGGGTGGGCCTACGAGCAGTACTTC

V gene: TRBV30
CDR3 length: 13
J gene: TRBJ1-5
D gene: -
clone size: -
CDR3 protein: CAWRRFSNQPQHF
CDR3 DNA: TGTGCCTGGAGGAGATTTAGCAATCAGCCCCAGCATTTT

V gene: TRBV20-1
CDR3 length: 11
J gene: TRBJ2-7
D gene: -
clone size: once
CDR3 protein: CSTAIGNEQYF
CDR3 DNA: TGCAGTACCGCAATCGGGAACGAGCAGTACTTC

V gene: TRBV30
CDR3 length: 11
J gene: TRBJ2-1
D gene: -
clone size: -
CDR3 protein: CAWSLYNEQFF
CDR3 DNA: TGTGCCTGGTCCCTCTACAATGAGCAGTTCTTC

V gene: TRBV11-2
CDR3 length: 13
J gene: TRBJ2-1
D gene: TRBD2
clone size: -
CDR3 protein: CASTLSGTSDWFF
CDR3 DNA: TGTGCCAGCACCCTCTCCGGGACTAGCGATTGGTTCTTC

V gene: TRBV6-2/TRBV6-3
CDR3 length: 12
J gene: TRBJ2-7
D gene: -
clone size: -
CDR3 protein: CASSYLVGQQYF
CDR3 DNA: TGTGCCAGCAGTTACTTGGTGGGGCAGCAGTACTTC

V gene: TRBV7-9
CDR3 length: 15
J gene: TRBJ2-5
D gene: TRBD2
clone size: -
CDR3 protein: CASSPRRGIQETQYF
CDR3 DNA: TGTGCCAGCAGCCCTCGGCGGGGGATCCAGGAGACCCAGTACTTC

V gene: TRBV3-1/TRBV3-2
CDR3 length: 17
J gene: TRBJ1-3
D gene: -
clone size: -
CDR3 protein: CASSQDLDKKGGNTIYF
CDR3 DNA: TGTGCCAGCAGCCAAGATCTGGACAAGAAAGGGGGAAACACCATATATTTT

V gene: TRBV25-1
CDR3 length: 15
J gene: TRBJ1-1
D gene: -
clone size: -
CDR3 protein: CASSEGRQFLTEAFF
CDR3 DNA: TGTGCCAGCAGTGAAGGCCGACAGTTTCTCACTGAAGCTTTCTTT